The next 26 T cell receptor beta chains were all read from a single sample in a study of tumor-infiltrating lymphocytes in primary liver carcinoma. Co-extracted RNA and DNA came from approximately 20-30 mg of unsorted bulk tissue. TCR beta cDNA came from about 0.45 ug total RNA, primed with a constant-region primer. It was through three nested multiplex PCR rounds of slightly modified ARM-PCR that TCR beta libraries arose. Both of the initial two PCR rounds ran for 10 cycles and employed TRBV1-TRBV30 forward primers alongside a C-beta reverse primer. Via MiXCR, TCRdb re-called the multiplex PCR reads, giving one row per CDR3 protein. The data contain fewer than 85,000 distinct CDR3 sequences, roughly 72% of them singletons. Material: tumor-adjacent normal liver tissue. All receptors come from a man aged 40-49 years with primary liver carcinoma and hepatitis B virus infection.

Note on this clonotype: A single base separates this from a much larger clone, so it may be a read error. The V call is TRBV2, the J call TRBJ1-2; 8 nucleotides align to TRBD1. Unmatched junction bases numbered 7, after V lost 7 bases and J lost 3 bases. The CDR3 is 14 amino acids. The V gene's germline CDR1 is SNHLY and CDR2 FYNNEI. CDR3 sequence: CASTGQGSDYGYTF. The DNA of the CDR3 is TGTGCCAGCACTGGACAGGGCAGTGACTATGGCTACACCTTC.

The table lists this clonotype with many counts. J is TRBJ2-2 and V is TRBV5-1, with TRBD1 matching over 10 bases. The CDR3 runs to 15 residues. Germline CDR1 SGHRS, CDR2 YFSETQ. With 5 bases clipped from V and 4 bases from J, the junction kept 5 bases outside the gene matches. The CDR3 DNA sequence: TGCGCCAGCAGTCTTGACAGGGGGCCCACCGGGGAGCTGTTTTTT. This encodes CASSLDRGPTGELFF.

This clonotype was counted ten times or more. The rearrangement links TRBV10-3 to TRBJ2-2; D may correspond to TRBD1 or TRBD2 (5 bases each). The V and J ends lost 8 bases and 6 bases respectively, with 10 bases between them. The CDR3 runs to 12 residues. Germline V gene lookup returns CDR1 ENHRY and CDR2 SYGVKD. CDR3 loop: CAISWDPGELFF. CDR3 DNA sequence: TGTGCCATCTCATGGGACCCCGGGGAGCTGTTTTTT.

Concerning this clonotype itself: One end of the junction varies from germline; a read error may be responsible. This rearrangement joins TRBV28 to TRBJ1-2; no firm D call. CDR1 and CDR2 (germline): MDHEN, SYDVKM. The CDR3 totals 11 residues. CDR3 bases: TGTGCCGGCAGTTTAGGATATGACTACACCTTC. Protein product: CAGSLGYDYTF.

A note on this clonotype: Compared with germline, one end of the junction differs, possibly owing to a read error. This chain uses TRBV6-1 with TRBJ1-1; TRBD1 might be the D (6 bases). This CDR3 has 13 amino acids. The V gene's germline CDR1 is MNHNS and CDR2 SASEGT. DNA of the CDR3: TGTGCCAGCAGTGAAGCTGGAGGGGGGCAAGCTCTCTTT. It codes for CASSEAGGGQALF.

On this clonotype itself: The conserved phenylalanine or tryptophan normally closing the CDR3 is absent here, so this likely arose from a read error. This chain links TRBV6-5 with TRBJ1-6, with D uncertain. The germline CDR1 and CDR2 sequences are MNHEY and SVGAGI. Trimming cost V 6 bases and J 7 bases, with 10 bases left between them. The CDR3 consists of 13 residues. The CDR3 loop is CASRYQRNSPLHL. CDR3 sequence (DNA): TGTGCCAGCAGGTACCAAAGGAATTCACCCCTCCACTTA.

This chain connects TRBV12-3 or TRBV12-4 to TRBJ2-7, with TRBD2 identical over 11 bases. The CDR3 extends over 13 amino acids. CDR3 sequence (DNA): TGTGCTAACAGTTTAGCGGGAGGGTACGAGCAGTACTTC. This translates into CANSLAGGYEQYF.

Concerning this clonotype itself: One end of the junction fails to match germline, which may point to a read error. The CDR3 loop reads CSSSQTSSGSYKEQFF. The DNA of the CDR3 is TGTTCCAGCAGTCAAACATCTAGCGGGAGTTACAAAGAGCAGTTCTTC. The gene calls are TRBV6-5 and TRBJ2-1; 10 bases are shared with TRBD2. CDR1 and CDR2 from the germline V gene are MNHEY and SVGAGI. This CDR3 is 16 amino acids long.

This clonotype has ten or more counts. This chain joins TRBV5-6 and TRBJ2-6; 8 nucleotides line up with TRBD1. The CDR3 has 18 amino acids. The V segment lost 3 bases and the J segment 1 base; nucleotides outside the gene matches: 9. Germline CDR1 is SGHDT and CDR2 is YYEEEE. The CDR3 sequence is CASSSWTGWLSGANVLTF. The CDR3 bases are TGTGCCAGCAGCTCGTGGACAGGGTGGCTTTCTGGGGCCAACGTCCTGACTTTC.

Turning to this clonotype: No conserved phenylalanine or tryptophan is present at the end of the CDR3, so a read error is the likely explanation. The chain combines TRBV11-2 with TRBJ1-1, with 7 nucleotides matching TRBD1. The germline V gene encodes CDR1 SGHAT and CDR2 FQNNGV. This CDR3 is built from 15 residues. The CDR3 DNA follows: TGTGCCTGCAGCCCTTGGGAGGGGGCGGACACTGAAGCTTTCTAT. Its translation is CACSPWEGADTEAFY.

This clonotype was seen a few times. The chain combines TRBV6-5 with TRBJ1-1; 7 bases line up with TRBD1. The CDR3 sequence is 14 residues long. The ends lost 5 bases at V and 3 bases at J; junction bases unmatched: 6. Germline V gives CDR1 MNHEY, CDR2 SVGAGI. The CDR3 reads CASSVTGKDTEAFF. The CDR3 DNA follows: TGTGCCAGCAGTGTGACAGGGAAGGACACTGAAGCTTTCTTT.

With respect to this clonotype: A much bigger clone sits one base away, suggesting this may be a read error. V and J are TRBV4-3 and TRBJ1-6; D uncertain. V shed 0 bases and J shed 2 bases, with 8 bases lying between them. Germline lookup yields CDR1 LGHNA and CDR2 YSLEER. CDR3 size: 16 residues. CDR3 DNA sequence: TGCGCCAGCAGCCAAGACGTGCGACCCTATAATTCACCCCTCCACTTT. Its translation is CASSQDVRPYNSPLHF.

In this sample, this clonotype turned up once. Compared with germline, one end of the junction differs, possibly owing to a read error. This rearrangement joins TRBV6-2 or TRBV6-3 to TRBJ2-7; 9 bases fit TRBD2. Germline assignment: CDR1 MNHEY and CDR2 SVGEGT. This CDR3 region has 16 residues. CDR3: CDSRYRLAGISYDQYF. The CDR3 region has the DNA TGTGACAGCAGGTACAGGCTAGCGGGAATATCCTACGATCAGTACTTC.

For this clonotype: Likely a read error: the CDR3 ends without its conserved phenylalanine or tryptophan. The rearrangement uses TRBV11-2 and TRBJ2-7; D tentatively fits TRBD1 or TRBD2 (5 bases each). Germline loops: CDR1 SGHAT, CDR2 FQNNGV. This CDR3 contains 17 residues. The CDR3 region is CASSPLEGCGLAYEQYL. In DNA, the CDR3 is TGTGCTAGCAGTCCACTCGAGGGGTGCGGACTCGCCTACGAGCAGTACCTC.

For the CDR3, the DNA is TGTGCCAGAACCAGAAGAAGTACGGGGAACACAGATACGCAGTATTTT. It codes for CARTRRSTGNTDTQYF. V and J are TRBV11-2 and TRBJ2-3, with D maybe TRBD2 (5 bases). CDR3 length: 16 residues. Germline CDR1 SGHAT, CDR2 FQNNGV. Deletions cut 9 bases from V and 2 bases from J, with 21 bases between.

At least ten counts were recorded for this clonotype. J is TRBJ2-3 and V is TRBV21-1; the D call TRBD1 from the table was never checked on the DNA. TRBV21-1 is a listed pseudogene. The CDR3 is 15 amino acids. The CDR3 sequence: CARSRGKTSTDTQYF. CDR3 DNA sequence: TGTGCCAGGTCCCGCGGGAAGACTAGCACAGATACGCAGTATTTT.

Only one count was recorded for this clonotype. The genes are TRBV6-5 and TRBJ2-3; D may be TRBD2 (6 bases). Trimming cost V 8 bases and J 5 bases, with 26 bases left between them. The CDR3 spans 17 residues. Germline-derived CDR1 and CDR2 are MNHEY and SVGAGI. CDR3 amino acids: CASHEQDGRKEIDTQYF. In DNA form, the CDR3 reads TGTGCCAGCCACGAACAGGATGGGAGGAAGGAGATAGATACGCAGTATTTT.

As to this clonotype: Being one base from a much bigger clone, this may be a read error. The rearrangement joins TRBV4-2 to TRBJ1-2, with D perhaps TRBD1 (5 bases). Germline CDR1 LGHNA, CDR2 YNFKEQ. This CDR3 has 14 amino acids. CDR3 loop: CASSQDRTGWGYIF. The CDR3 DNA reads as TGTGCCAGCAGCCAAGATCGAACAGGCTGGGGCTACATCTTC.

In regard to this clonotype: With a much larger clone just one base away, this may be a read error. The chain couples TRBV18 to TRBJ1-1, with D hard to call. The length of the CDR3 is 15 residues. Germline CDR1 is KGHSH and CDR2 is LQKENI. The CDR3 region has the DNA TGTGCCAGCCCACCACTCCCGGACTCGAACACTGAAGCTTTCTTT. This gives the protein CASPPLPDSNTEAFF. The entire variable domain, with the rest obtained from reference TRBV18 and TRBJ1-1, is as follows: NAGVMQNPRHLVRRRGQEARLRCSPMKGHSHVYWYRQLPEEGLKFMVYLQKENIIDESGMPKERFSAEFPKEGPSILRIQQVVRGDSAAYFCASPPLPDSNTEAFFGQGTRLTVV.

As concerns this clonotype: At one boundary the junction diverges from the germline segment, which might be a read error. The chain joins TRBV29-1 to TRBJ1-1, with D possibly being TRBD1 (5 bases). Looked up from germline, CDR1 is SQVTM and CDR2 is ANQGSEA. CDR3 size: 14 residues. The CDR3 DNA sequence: TGCAGCGTTGAGGATGGGGGGGTGAACACTAAAGCTTTCTTT. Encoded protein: CSVEDGGVNTKAFF.

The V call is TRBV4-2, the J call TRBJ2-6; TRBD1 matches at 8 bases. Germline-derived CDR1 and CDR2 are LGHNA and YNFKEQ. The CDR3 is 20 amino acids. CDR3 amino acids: CVRSQETVDRVFSGANVLTF. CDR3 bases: TGTGTCAGAAGCCAAGAGACGGTGGACAGGGTTTTCTCTGGGGCCAACGTCCTGACTTTC.

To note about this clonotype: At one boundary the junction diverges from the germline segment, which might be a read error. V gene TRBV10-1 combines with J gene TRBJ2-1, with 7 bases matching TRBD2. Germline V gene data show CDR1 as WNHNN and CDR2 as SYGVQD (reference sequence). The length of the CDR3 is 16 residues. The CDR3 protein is CANSRGRRETINEQLF. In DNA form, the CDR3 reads TGCGCCAACAGCAGAGGGAGGCGGGAGACGATCAATGAGCAGCTCTTC.

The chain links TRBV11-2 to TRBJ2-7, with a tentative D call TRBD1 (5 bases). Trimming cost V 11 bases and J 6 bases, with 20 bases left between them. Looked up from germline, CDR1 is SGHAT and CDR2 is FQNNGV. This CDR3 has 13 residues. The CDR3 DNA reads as TGTGCCGACAGCTTCGGAGAGGCTGGCGAGCAGTACTTC. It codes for CADSFGEAGEQYF.

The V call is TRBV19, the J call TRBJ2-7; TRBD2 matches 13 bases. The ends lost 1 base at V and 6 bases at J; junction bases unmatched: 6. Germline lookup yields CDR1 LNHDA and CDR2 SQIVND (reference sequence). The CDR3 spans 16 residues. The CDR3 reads CASSIGGLAGASEQYF. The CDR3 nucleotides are TGTGCCAGTAGTATAGGTGGACTAGCGGGAGCGAGCGAGCAGTACTTC. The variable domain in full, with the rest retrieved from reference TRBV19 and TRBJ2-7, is DGGITQSPKYLFRKEGQNVTLSCEQNLNHDAMYWYRQDPGQGLRLIYYSQIVNDFQKGDIAEGYSVSREKKESFPLTVTSAQKNPTAFYLCASSIGGLAGASEQYFGPGTRLTVT.

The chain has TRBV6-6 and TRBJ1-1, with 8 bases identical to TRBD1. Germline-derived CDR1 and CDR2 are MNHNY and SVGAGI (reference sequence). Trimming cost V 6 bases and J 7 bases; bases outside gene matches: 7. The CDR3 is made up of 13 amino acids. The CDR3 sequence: CASSTGGIIEAFF. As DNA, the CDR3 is TGTGCCAGCAGCACAGGGGGGATTATTGAAGCTTTCTTT.

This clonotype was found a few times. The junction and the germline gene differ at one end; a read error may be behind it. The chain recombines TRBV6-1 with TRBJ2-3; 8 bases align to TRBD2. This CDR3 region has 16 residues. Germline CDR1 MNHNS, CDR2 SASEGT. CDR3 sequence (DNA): TGTGCCAGCACTGAAATAACGGGAGGGAGGACAGATACGCAGTATTTT. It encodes CASTEITGGRTDTQYF.